This TCR beta chain was found in a study of blood T cell repertoires in COVID-19. Produced via immunoSEQ multiplex PCR; TCRdb's table is partial and in-frame only. The data hold roughly 220,000 clones, with 86% observed a single time. The sequenced sample consisted of peripheral blood. The TCR was taken from an elderly man with acute or convalescent COVID-19.

CDR3 residues: CASRDRGRIRNGYTF. Written as DNA, the CDR3 is TGTGCCAGCAGGGACAGGGGGCGGATACGGAATGGCTACACCTTC. The rearrangement joins TRBV6-5 to TRBJ1-2; TRBD1 matches at 11 bases. Germline V gene lookup returns CDR1 MNHEY and CDR2 SVGAGI. The CDR3 is 15 amino acids. The junction had 9 bases not matched to a gene; V was cut back by 6 bases and J by 6 bases.